One sample yielded the 28 T cell receptor beta chains listed below, sequenced in a study of blood T cell repertoires in COVID-19. Repertoires were generated with immunoSEQ multiplex PCR, while TCRdb's copy carries only in-frame clones and drops some. The sample shows roughly 250,000 clones, 75% to 90% of them seen only once. The specimen sequenced was PBMCs or T cells enriched from blood (not recorded which). All receptors come from a woman aged 40 to 50 who had been exposed to COVID-19.

The chain uses TRBV5-4 and TRBJ2-7; 7 positions agree with TRBD1. Trimming cost V 4 bases and J 6 bases; bases outside gene matches: 13. The germline V gene encodes CDR1 SGHNT and CDR2 YYREEE (reference sequence). The CDR3 covers 15 residues. The CDR3 is CASSPGAPGQSEQYF. Here the CDR3 DNA reads TGTGCCAGCAGCCCCGGGGCTCCGGGACAGAGCGAGCAGTACTTC.

This clone was counted only a few times. The chain recombines TRBV7-9 with TRBJ1-1; 11 bases line up with TRBD1. The J segment lost 4 bases and the V segment lost 7 bases, leaving 8 bases of the junction unmatched. The CDR3 runs to 15 residues. The germline CDR1 and CDR2 sequences are SEHNR and FQNEAQ (reference sequence). The CDR3 DNA follows: TGTGCCAGCACCCTAGGACAGGGGGCGCTCACTGAAGCTTTCTTT. Translated, it gives CASTLGQGALTEAFF.

V usage is TRBV6-2 or TRBV6-3 and J usage is TRBJ1-3; D might be TRBD1 (5 bases). CDR3 length equals 14 residues. Germline V gives CDR1 MNHEY, CDR2 SVGEGT. V lost 2 bases to trimming and J lost 4 bases, with 9 bases between them. In DNA form, the CDR3 reads TGTGCCAGCAGTTACCAGGGCTCCGGAAACACCATATATTTT. It specifies CASSYQGSGNTIYF.

V and J are TRBV10-3 and TRBJ2-3; the D gene is possibly TRBD2 (6 bases). Germline-derived CDR1 and CDR2 are ENHRY and SYGVKD. The CDR3 is 16 residues long. V was shortened by 0 bases and J by 5 bases, with 15 bases between the two germline ends. The CDR3 DNA reads as TGTGCCATCAGTGAGTCGACGGGGCGGGAATTAGATACGCAGTATTTT. Protein sequence: CAISESTGRELDTQYF.

The J gene is TRBJ1-5, the V gene TRBV10-2; 8 bases agree with TRBD1. V was pared by 3 bases and J by 4 bases, with 8 bases of the junction left unmatched. The CDR3 runs to 16 residues. CDR1 is WSHSY and CDR2 is SAAADI in the germline V gene. CDR3 amino acids: CASSDPRGHWNQPQHF. The DNA for the CDR3 is TGCGCCAGCAGTGATCCCAGGGGGCATTGGAATCAGCCCCAGCATTTT.

V usage is TRBV27 and J usage is TRBJ1-2; perhaps TRBD1 as D (6 bases). The CDR3 has 13 amino acids. Germline values: CDR1 MNHEY, CDR2 SMNVEV (reference sequence). Deletions cut 7 bases from V and 3 bases from J, with 12 bases between. CDR3 bases: TGTGCCAGCAACAGGGTTAGTGACTATGGCTACACCTTC. The encoded protein is CASNRVSDYGYTF.

The chain's CDR3 is CASSPPSVPYNEQFF. The CDR3, as DNA: TGTGCCAGCTCACCTCCGAGCGTCCCCTACAATGAGCAGTTCTTC. The rearrangement uses TRBV18 and TRBJ2-1; D unresolved. V was clipped by 3 bases and J by 2 bases, with 11 bases between them. CDR1 is KGHSH, CDR2 LQKENI, per germline. CDR3 size: 15 residues.

This chain joins TRBV4-2 and TRBJ2-2; the match to TRBD2 covers 12 bases. The V and J ends lost 0 bases and 0 bases, in that order; junction bases with no gene match: 8. Germline V gene sequence: CDR1 LGHNA, CDR2 YNFKEQ. CDR3 length: 20 amino acids. The CDR3 DNA is TGTGCCAGCAGCCAAGATCTCCCTAGCGGGGGGGCCTCGAACACCGGGGAGCTGTTTTTT. This translates into CASSQDLPSGGASNTGELFF.

The rearrangement uses TRBV7-3 and TRBJ2-3, with 9 bases lining up with TRBD1. Germline CDR1 and CDR2: SGHTA and FQGTGA. CDR3 length equals 15 residues. Unmatched junction bases numbered 10, after V lost 8 bases and J lost 4 bases. CDR3 bases: TGTGCCAGCGGCTCTGGGGGACAGGGCCCAGATACGCAGTATTTT. It is translated as CASGSGGQGPDTQYF.

The chain has TRBV30 and TRBJ1-2; D possibly corresponds to TRBD1 (6 bases). CDR3 size: 12 residues. Germline V gene lookup returns CDR1 GTSNPN and CDR2 SVGIG (reference sequence). V was pared by 6 bases and J by 2 bases, with 10 bases between. CDR3 region: CACLQGNYGYTF. CDR3 DNA sequence: TGTGCCTGTCTGCAGGGGAACTATGGCTACACCTTC. The full variable domain, completed using reference TRBV30 and TRBJ1-2, is SQTIHQWPATLVQPVGSPLSLECTVEGTSNPNLYWYRQAAGRGLQLLFYSVGIGQISSEVPQNLSASRPQDRQFILSSKKLLLSDSGFYLCACLQGNYGYTFGSGTRLTVV.

This chain connects TRBV19 to TRBJ1-1; D ambiguous. Trimming stripped 5 bases from V and 2 bases from J, with 12 bases between. The CDR3 is 14 amino acids. The V gene's germline CDR1 is LNHDA and CDR2 SQIVND (reference sequence). For the CDR3, the DNA is TGTGCCAGTAGTCCCAACACAGCAAACACTGAAGCTTTCTTT. Amino acid sequence: CASSPNTANTEAFF.

The chain carries TRBV5-4 and TRBJ1-6, with a possible D match to TRBD1 (5 bases). The CDR3 spans 15 residues. The germline V gene encodes CDR1 SGHNT and CDR2 YYREEE (reference sequence). The V and J ends lost 4 bases and 9 bases respectively, with 17 bases between them. The CDR3 protein is CASSHDPSGGSPLHF. The DNA of the CDR3 is TGTGCCAGCAGCCATGACCCCAGCGGGGGTTCACCCCTCCACTTT.

This rearrangement joins TRBV6-8 to TRBJ1-1; TRBD1 is a possible D gene (6 bases). Germline V gene lookup returns CDR1 MNHGY and CDR2 SAAAGT. Trimming left V 8 bases short and J 5 bases short, with 24 bases between. This CDR3 is built from 16 residues. CDR3 DNA sequence: TGTGCCAGCGCTTTCAGACCCACAGGGTGCGGGACTGAAGCTTTCTTT. Protein product: CASAFRPTGCGTEAFF.

V usage is TRBV28 and J usage is TRBJ1-5; D is undetermined. There are 14 residues in the CDR3. Deletions cut 5 bases from V and 5 bases from J, with 13 bases between. Germline V lookup: CDR1 MDHEN, CDR2 SYDVKM. The CDR3 coding sequence is TGTGCCAGCAGTGCCGACACCCCTGATCAGCCCCAGCATTTT. Translated: CASSADTPDQPQHF. Full variable domain (outside the CDR3, taken from reference TRBV28 and TRBJ1-5): DVKVTQSSRYLVKRTGEKVFLECVQDMDHENMFWYRQDPGLGLRLIYFSYDVKMKEKGDIPEGYSVSREKKERFSLILESASTNQTSMYLCASSADTPDQPQHFGDGTRLSIL.

Only one count was recorded for this clone. The sample holds other DNA sequences that translate to the same CDR3. This chain connects TRBV29-1 to TRBJ1-1; TRBD1 agrees at 11 bases. Germline assignment: CDR1 SQVTM and CDR2 ANQGSEA. The CDR3 consists of 12 residues. The ends lost 6 bases at V and 4 bases at J; junction bases unmatched: 1. CDR3 coding DNA: TGCAGCGTGGGACAGGGGGTCACTGAAGCTTTCTTT. Protein sequence: CSVGQGVTEAFF.

J is TRBJ2-7 and V is TRBV11-2; 9 nucleotides agree with TRBD1. The V and J ends lost 3 bases and 6 bases, in that order; junction bases with no gene match: 9. The CDR3 covers 15 residues. CDR1 and CDR2 from the germline V gene are SGHAT and FQNNGV. The DNA for the CDR3 is TGTGCCAGCAGCTTCGCCCGGGGACAGGGTAGCGAGCAGTACTTC. Residues: CASSFARGQGSEQYF.

With regard to this clone: Germline is not matched at one junction end, which may reflect a read error. The J gene is TRBJ1-6, the V gene TRBV5-1; 9 nucleotides line up with TRBD1. Germline V gene lookup returns CDR1 SGHRS and CDR2 YFSETQ. The CDR3 length is 14 residues. Written as DNA, the CDR3 is TGTGCCAGCAGCGAGGACAGGGGTAATTCACCCCTCCACTTT. This sequence encodes CASSEDRGNSPLHF.

This rearrangement joins TRBV11-2 to TRBJ2-5, with D possibly being TRBD1 (6 bases). CDR3 size: 19 residues. From germline, CDR1 is SGHAT and CDR2 FQNNGV. Trimming left V 1 base short and J 2 bases short, with 23 bases between. CDR3 coding DNA: TGTGCCAGCAGCTTAGGTTTCTCTGAGGTAGGGGGACGGCAAGAGACCCAGTACTTC. Translating gives CASSLGFSEVGGRQETQYF.

The V call is TRBV4-1, the J call TRBJ1-3, with a tentative D call TRBD1 (5 bases). Between the trimmed V and J ends, which lost 3 bases and 2 bases, there was a span of 11 bases. The CDR3 totals 15 residues. In germline, CDR1 is MGHRA, CDR2 YSYEKL. The CDR3 here is CASSQGGGAGNTIYF. In nucleotides, the CDR3 is TGCGCCAGCAGCCAGGGTGGGGGGGCTGGAAACACCATATATTTT.

The chain couples TRBV9 to TRBJ1-2; TRBD1 is a possible D gene (6 bases). The V end was cut by 5 bases, the J end by 8 bases, with 10 bases between. Germline-derived CDR1 and CDR2 are SGDLS and YYNGEE. CDR3 size: 11 residues. The CDR3 spells CASRRTDGYTF. The DNA for the CDR3 is TGTGCCAGCAGGAGGACAGACGGCTACACCTTC.

V gene TRBV12-3 or TRBV12-4 combines with J gene TRBJ1-2; TRBD1 aligns across 7 bases. Trimming cost V 4 bases and J 12 bases; bases outside gene matches: 8. The CDR3 totals 12 residues. As DNA, the CDR3 is TGTGCCAGCAGTTCCGGAAGACAGGGCCACACCTTC. This sequence encodes CASSSGRQGHTF.

This chain connects TRBV25-1 to TRBJ1-2, with D possibly TRBD1 on 6 matching bases. V lost 3 bases, J lost 7 bases, and 18 bases lay in between. From germline, CDR1 is MGHDK and CDR2 SYGVNS. The CDR3 is 15 residues long. CDR3 protein: CASSDFTRQGPGYTF. In DNA form, the CDR3 reads TGTGCCAGCAGTGATTTCACCAGGCAGGGGCCTGGCTACACCTTC.

CDR3 in amino acids: CSASRLAGGETQYF. CDR3 coding DNA: TGCAGTGCTAGTCGGCTAGCGGGGGGGGAAACCCAGTACTTC. V gene TRBV20-1 combines with J gene TRBJ2-5; 12 nucleotides agree with TRBD2. This CDR3 has 14 amino acids. The V gene's germline CDR1 is DFQATT and CDR2 SNEGSKA (reference sequence). J was trimmed by 8 bases and V by 3 bases; bases with no gene match: 7.

The V gene is TRBV12-3 or TRBV12-4, the J gene TRBJ1-3; D gene ambiguous. V lost 4 bases and J lost 8, with 6 bases in between. The CDR3 loop spans 11 amino acids. The DNA of the CDR3 is TGTGCCAGCAGTTCCCGGGACACCATATATTTT. This sequence encodes CASSSRDTIYF.

The table lists this clone with a few counts. The J gene is TRBJ1-1, the V gene TRBV27; D call uncertain. Trimming removed 5 bases at V and 7 bases at J, with 11 bases between. The CDR3 is made up of 12 amino acids. Looked up from germline, CDR1 is MNHEY and CDR2 is SMNVEV (reference sequence). The CDR3 here is CASSPQAGEAFF. For the CDR3, the DNA is TGTGCCAGCAGTCCCCAGGCAGGTGAAGCTTTCTTT.

J is TRBJ2-2 and V is TRBV27; the D gene is possibly TRBD2 (6 bases). The V end lost 8 bases, the J end lost 7 bases, and 14 bases lay between the germline ends. The CDR3 length is 13 residues. The germline gives CDR1 MNHEY, CDR2 SMNVEV (reference sequence). As DNA, the CDR3 is TGTGCCAGCTCCCTGGAGGGTTTCGGGGAGCTGTTTTTT. It codes for CASSLEGFGELFF.

The chain has TRBV24-1 and TRBJ2-7, with 8 nucleotides matching TRBD1. This CDR3 is 15 amino acids long. After removal of 1 base from V and 5 bases from J, the junction contained 6 bases not matched to a gene. CDR1 KGHDR and CDR2 SFDVKD come from the germline V gene. CDR3 DNA: TGTGCCACCAGTGATTTTCTCGACAGGGGCCACGAGCAGTACGTC. This translates into CATSDFLDRGHEQYV.

The chain links TRBV9 to TRBJ1-1; D gene ambiguous. Trimming removed 0 bases at V and 6 bases at J, with 9 bases between. The CDR3 totals 13 residues. CDR1 and CDR2 from the germline V gene are SGDLS and YYNGEE. The CDR3 bases are TGTGCCAGCAGCGTAGACCCCACATCTGAAGCTTTCTTT. This encodes CASSVDPTSEAFF. The whole variable domain, remainder taken from reference TRBV9 and TRBJ1-1, is DSGVTQTPKHLITATGQRVTLRCSPRSGDLSVYWYQQSLDQGLQFLIQYYNGEERAKGNILERFSAQQFPDLHSELNLSSLELGDSALYFCASSVDPTSEAFFGQGTRLTVV.